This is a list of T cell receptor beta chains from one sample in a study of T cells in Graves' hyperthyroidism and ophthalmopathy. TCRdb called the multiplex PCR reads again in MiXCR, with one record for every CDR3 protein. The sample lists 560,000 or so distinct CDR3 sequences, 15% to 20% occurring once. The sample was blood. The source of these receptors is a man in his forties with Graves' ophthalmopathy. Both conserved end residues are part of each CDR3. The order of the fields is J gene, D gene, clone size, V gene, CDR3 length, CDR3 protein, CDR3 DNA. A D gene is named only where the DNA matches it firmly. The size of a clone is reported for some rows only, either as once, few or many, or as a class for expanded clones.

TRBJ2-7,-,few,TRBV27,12,CASSGGTFEQYF,TGTGCCAGCAGCGGAGGGACTTTCGAGCAGTACTTC
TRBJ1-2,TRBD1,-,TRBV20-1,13,CSASIGTGLGYTF,TGCAGTGCCAGTATTGGGACAGGCCTTGGCTACACCTTC
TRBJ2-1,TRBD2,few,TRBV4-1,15,CASSQPSGRGGEQFF,TGCGCCAGCAGCCAACCTAGCGGGAGAGGAGGTGAGCAGTTCTTC
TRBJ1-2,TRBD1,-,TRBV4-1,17,CASSQERGSGGNYGYTF,TGCGCCAGCAGCCAAGAAAGGGGGTCAGGGGGCAACTATGGCTACACCTTC
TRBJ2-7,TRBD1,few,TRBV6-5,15,CASSYRDRGGYEQYF,TGTGCCAGCAGTTACAGAGACAGGGGTGGATACGAGCAGTACTTC
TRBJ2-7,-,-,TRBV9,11,CASSEGAEQYF,TGTGCCAGCAGCGAGGGTGCCGAGCAGTACTTC
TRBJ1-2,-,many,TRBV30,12,CAWKFRRDGYTF,TGTGCCTGGAAGTTCCGACGGGATGGCTACACCTTC
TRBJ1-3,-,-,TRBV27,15,CASSLTVHTGNTIYF,TGTGCCAGCAGTCTGACAGTACATACTGGAAACACCATATATTTT
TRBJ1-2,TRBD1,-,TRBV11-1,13,CASSPDREVGYTF,TGTGCCAGCAGCCCGGACAGGGAAGTTGGCTACACCTTC
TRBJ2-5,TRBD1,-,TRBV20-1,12,CSHRGLGETQYF,TGCAGCCACAGGGGATTGGGAGAGACCCAGTACTTC
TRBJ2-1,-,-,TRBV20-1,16,CSAPSPGTSSYNEQFF,TGCAGTGCCCCGTCGCCCGGGACCTCCTCCTACAATGAGCAGTTCTTC
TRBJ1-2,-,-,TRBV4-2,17,CASSQYYHGESFYGYTF,TGTGCCAGCAGCCAATACTACCACGGGGAATCCTTCTATGGCTACACCTTC
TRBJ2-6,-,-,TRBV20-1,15,CSAVGGQPGANVLTF,TGCAGTGCAGTCGGGGGGCAGCCTGGGGCCAACGTCCTGACTTTC
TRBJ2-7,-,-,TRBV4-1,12,CASRSAAYEQYF,TGCGCCAGCAGGTCCGCCGCCTACGAGCAGTACTTC
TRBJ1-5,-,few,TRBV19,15,CASSFQWGVDQPQHF,TGTGCCAGTAGTTTTCAGTGGGGGGTCGATCAGCCCCAGCATTTT
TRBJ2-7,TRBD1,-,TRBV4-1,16,CASSQGPGQGGNEQYF,TGCGCCAGCAGCCAGGGTCCGGGACAGGGGGGCAACGAGCAGTACTTC
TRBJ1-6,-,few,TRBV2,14,CASSEGRTNSPLHF,TGTGCCAGCAGTGAAGGGCGTACCAATTCACCCCTCCACTTT
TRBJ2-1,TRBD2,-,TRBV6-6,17,CASSYSGLAGGGNEQFF,TGTGCCAGCAGTTACTCGGGTCTAGCGGGAGGAGGCAATGAGCAGTTCTTC
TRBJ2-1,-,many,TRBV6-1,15,CASSGSGLSYNEQFF,TGTGCCAGCAGTGGATCGGGACTTTCCTACAATGAGCAGTTCTTC
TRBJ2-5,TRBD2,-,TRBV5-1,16,CASSHGLAGGRETQYF,TGCGCCAGCAGCCATGGACTAGCGGGGGGCCGGGAGACCCAGTACTTC
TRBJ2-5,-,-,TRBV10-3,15,CAISDPLEGWETQYF,TGTGCCATCAGTGATCCCCTGGAGGGTTGGGAGACCCAGTACTTC
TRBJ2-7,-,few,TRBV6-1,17,CASTWDLRPASSYEQYF,TGTGCCAGCACCTGGGACCTAAGGCCGGCAAGCTCCTACGAGCAGTACTTC
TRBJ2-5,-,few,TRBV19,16,CASSTRWERAQETQYF,TGTGCCAGTAGTACCCGCTGGGAGCGGGCCCAAGAGACCCAGTACTTC
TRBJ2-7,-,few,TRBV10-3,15,CAISESTKGVNEQYF,TGTGCCATCAGTGAGTCGACCAAAGGGGTCAACGAGCAGTACTTC
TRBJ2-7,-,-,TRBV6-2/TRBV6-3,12,CASSYSPGEQYF,TGTGCCAGCAGTTACTCTCCGGGCGAGCAGTACTTC
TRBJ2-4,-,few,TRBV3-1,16,CASSLNSGERVDIQYF,TGTGCCAGCAGCTTGAATTCGGGGGAGAGAGTCGACATTCAGTACTTC
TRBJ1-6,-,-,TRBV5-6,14,CASSLTAYNSPLHF,TGTGCCAGCAGCTTGACAGCCTATAATTCACCCCTCCACTTT
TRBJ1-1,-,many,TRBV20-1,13,CSARQGWGTEAFF,TGCAGTGCTAGACAGGGCTGGGGAACTGAAGCTTTCTTT
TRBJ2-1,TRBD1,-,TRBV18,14,CASSPGTGRNEQFF,TGTGCCAGCTCACCCGGGACAGGGCGCAATGAGCAGTTCTTC
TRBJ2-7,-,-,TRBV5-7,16,CASSLHRDIQKYEQYF,TGTGCCAGCAGCTTGCACCGGGACATTCAAAAATACGAGCAGTACTTC
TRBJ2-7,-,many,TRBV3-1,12,CASSQETGMQYF,TGTGCCAGCAGCCAAGAAACCGGGATGCAGTACTTC
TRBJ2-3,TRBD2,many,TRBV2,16,CASSTGTSGEGGTQYF,TGTGCCAGCAGTACCGGGACTAGCGGGGAGGGAGGTACGCAGTATTTT
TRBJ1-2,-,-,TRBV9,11,CASSVDWSYTF,TGTGCCAGCAGCGTAGACTGGAGCTACACCTTC
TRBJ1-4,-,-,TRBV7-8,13,CASSFRGVEKLFF,TGTGCCAGCAGCTTTAGGGGCGTTGAAAAACTGTTTTTT
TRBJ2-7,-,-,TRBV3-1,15,CASSPPAGSSYEQYF,TGTGCCAGCAGCCCCCCCGCCGGGTCCTCCTACGAGCAGTACTTC
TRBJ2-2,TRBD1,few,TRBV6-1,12,CASRAGGGELFF,TGTGCCAGCAGGGCAGGGGGCGGGGAGCTGTTTTTT
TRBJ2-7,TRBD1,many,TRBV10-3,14,CAISPGQGAYEQYF,TGTGCCATCAGTCCGGGACAGGGGGCCTACGAGCAGTACTTC
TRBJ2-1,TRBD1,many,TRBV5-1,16,CASSPTTGSSYNEQFF,TGCGCCAGCAGCCCGACGACAGGGAGCTCCTACAATGAGCAGTTCTTC
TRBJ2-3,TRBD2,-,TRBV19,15,CASSREGGFTDTQYF,TGTGCCAGTAGTCGGGAGGGCGGGTTCACAGATACGCAGTATTTT
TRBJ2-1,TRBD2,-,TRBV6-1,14,CASSPGLGLNEQFF,TGTGCCAGCAGTCCGGGACTAGGCCTCAATGAGCAGTTCTTC
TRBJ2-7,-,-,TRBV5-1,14,CASSRDFLDSEQYF,TGCGCCAGCAGCCGGGACTTTTTGGATTCCGAGCAGTACTTC
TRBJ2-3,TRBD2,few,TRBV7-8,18,CASSLEAGVAGNTDTQYF,TGTGCCAGCAGCTTAGAAGCGGGGGTAGCGGGAAACACAGATACGCAGTATTTT
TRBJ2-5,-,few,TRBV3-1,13,CASSPREGETQYF,TGTGCCAGCAGCCCGAGGGAAGGGGAGACCCAGTACTTC
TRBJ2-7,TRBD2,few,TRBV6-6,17,CASSYEGTSGTSYEQYF,TGTGCCAGCAGTTACGAGGGGACTAGCGGGACTTCCTACGAGCAGTACTTC
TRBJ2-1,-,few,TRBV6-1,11,CASNIVGEQFF,TGTGCCAGCAATATCGTGGGGGAGCAGTTCTTC
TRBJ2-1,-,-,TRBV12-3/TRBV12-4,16,CASSPLGAGLENEQFF,TGTGCCAGCAGCCCCCTTGGGGCTGGCTTGGAAAATGAGCAGTTCTTC
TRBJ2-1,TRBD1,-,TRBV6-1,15,CASNTKSDRATGRFF,TGTGCCAGCAATACAAAATCCGACAGGGCAACTGGTAGGTTCTTC
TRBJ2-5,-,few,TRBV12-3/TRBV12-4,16,CASSLAVFRGRETQYF,TGTGCCAGCAGTTTAGCGGTATTCAGGGGACGAGAGACCCAGTACTTC